This T cell receptor (beta chain) comes out of a study of T cell responses to AZD1222 COVID-19 vaccine (dated by TCRdb to about 2021). Notes on the research overall: AZD1222 recipients whose second dose came at about 4 weeks and those whose second dose came at about 12 weeks were combined into one group, since spike-specific TCR depth and breadth did not differ between the two schedules. TCR sequencing was performed for over 230 trial participants, of whom about 200 were given two doses of AZD1222 and approximately 25 were given two doses of MenACWY control vaccine. Trial participants were enrolled by age into 18-55, 56-69 and 70-plus year subgroups, with about 150, 27 and 61 TCR-sequenced participants respectively.

The CDR3 regions of human TCRbeta chains were analyzed by immunosequencing. Turning to the authors' computational methods: TCRs in the repertoires were compared against a reference library of SARS-CoV-2-specific TCRs that had been generated with the MIRA antigen-specificity platform. Breadth was defined as the fraction of unique TCRs that were SARS-CoV-2-associated, and depth was defined as the fraction of total T cells that were SARS-CoV-2-associated. Using the MIRA data, each spike-specific TCR was mapped to the spike region that the TCR reacts to and placed in a CD4 or CD8 class. Log10-transformed breadth and depth values were compared by one-way ANOVA with Sidak's multiple comparisons tests. Not all clones reach the TCRdb copy of this immuneACCESS table, which keeps in-frame sequences only. Checked studies attribute under half of the gap to unresolved V genes and leave the rest unexplained. D and trimming come from the DNA, and the V and J calls and clone size come from that table. This sample holds 120,000 to 150,000 clones; 90% to 95% were observed only once. More than 1.3% of the sample lies in the top ten.

The investigation overall reported the following: Participants were mostly white British, with more females than males. The authors suggested clonal diversity may have been underestimated. The whole spike protein was spanned by vaccine-associated CD4 TCRs, and dominant responses were seen in regions 160-218 and 743-854. After two AZD1222 doses, both the breadth and the depth of spike-specific TCRs were significantly higher than at day 0 and than in MenACWY recipients. Because no day 14 peak-response samples were available, the repertoires could be characterized only after the peak T cell response. Only five to seven AZD1222 recipients were SARS-CoV-2 seropositive at baseline, limiting conclusions about previously exposed vaccinees. In the small 56-69-year group, the increase in depth fell short of significance, most likely because of low power. Nearly half of unique spike-specific TCRs reportedly recognized epitopes outside regions mutated in the B.1.351 and B.1.1.7 variants.

The sample's time point label, in plain terms: baseline before first vaccination. Vaccinee samples came from UK trials COV001 and COV002, including a single-blind randomized controlled phase 2/3 trial of AZD1222 (ChAdOx1 nCoV-19) in healthy adults. For TCRbeta chain sequencing, PBMC samples from trial participants were taken at day 0 and at day 28 after the second dose. V and J are truncated by 0 bases and 2 bases respectively, leaving an intervening sequence of 2 bases. The CDR3 holds 14 amino acids from the cysteine to the phenylalanine. Only CDR3 DNA remains: 42 bases, in frame from the first base. CDR1 and CDR2, looked up from the germline V gene, are SGHTA and FQGTGA. Turning to this clone: No antigen is known for it. Within one base of it there is no much larger clone, and no base qualities were kept.

The chain couples TRBV7-3 to TRBJ2-6; no D segment can be confidently identified. The sequence was collected from an adult in good health. Material: peripheral blood, obtained on day 0 of AZD1222 vaccination. The sequence in DNA is TGTGCCAGCAGCTTAACAGCTGGGGCCAACGTCCTGACTTTC. This translates into CASSLTAGANVLTF.